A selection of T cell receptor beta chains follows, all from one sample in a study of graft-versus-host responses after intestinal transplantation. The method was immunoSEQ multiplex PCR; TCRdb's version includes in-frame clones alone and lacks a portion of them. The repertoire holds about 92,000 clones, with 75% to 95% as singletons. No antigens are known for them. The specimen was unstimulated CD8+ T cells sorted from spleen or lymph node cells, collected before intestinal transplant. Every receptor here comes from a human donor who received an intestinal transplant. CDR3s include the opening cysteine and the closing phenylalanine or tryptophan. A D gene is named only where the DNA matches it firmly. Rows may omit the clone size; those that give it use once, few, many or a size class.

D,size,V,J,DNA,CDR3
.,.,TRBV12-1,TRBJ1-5,TGTGCCAGCAGCTTCGGGGGCATTGGCAATCAGCCCCAGCATTTT,CASSFGGIGNQPQHF
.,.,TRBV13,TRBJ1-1,TGTGCCAGCAGCCCGAGGCGTGGCGGCGAAGCTTTCTTT,CASSPRRGGEAFF
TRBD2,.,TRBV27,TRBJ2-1,TGTGCCAGCAGTTTAGCGGGGGACTATGCCAATGAGCAGTTCTTC,CASSLAGDYANEQFF
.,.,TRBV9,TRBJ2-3,TGTGCCAGCAGCGTAGAGGAGGGAAACACAGATACGCAGTATTTT,CASSVEEGNTDTQYF
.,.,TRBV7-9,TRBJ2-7,TGTGCCAGCAGCTCTTGGGACGGACTTGCGGAGCAGTACTTC,CASSSWDGLAEQYF
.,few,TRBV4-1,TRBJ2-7,TGCGCCAGCAGCCAGGGAGACAACTCCTACGAGCAGTACTTC,CASSQGDNSYEQYF
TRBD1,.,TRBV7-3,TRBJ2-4,TGTGCCAGCAGCTTATACAGGGGGGACATTCAGTACTTC,CASSLYRGDIQYF
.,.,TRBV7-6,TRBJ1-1,TGTGCCAGCAGCTACCACCTCAAAATCAGGGGCCTACCCCTTGGTCTCGAAGCTTTCTTT,CASSYHLKIRGLPLGLEAFF
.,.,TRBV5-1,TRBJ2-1,TGCGCCAGCAGCTTGGATGAGGGCGATGAGCAGTTCTTC,CASSLDEGDEQFF
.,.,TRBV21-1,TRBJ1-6,TGTGCCAGGGTCGGAAGGGACAGCTCCTATAATTCACCCCTCCACTTT,CARVGRDSSYNSPLHF
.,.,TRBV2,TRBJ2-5,TGTGCCAGCATCGTCGACGGCGCGCAAGAGACCCAGTACTTC,CASIVDGAQETQYF
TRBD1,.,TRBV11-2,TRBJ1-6,TGTGCCAGCAGCTTGACAGGGGGCGGAAATTCACCCCTCCACTTT,CASSLTGGGNSPLHF
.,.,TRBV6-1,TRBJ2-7,TGTGCCAGCTCGGAAGGACTACAACTCTCCTACGAGCAGTACTTC,CASSEGLQLSYEQYF
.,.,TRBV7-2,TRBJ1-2,TGTGCCAGCAGCTTAGAAGGGTCCGAGGGCCTTCGGGGCTACACCTTC,CASSLEGSEGLRGYTF
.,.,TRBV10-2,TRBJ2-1,TGCGCCAGCAACAATGGTCCCCTAGGAAATGAGCAGTTCTTC,CASNNGPLGNEQFF
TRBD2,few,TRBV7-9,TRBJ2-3,TGTGCCAGCAGCTTAGTCGGGAGGCTCGGGCTCCTTTCCACAGATACGCAGTATTTT,CASSLVGRLGLLSTDTQYF
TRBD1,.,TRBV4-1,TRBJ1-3,TGCGCCAGCAGCTTTTCTCCGGGACAGGGGGCTGGAAACACCATATATTTT,CASSFSPGQGAGNTIYF
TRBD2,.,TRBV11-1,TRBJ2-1,TGTGCCAGCAGCTTAGTTTGGACTAGCTCGGCTGAGCAGTTCTTC,CASSLVWTSSAEQFF
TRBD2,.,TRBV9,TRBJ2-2,TGTGCCAGCAGCGCTCTAGCGGGAGTTTTCGCGAACACCGGGGAGCTGTTTTTT,CASSALAGVFANTGELFF
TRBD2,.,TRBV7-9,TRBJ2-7,TGTGCCAGCACCGGCCGGCGGGAGAACGAGCAGTACTTC,CASTGRRENEQYF
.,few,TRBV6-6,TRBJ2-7,TGTGCCAGCAGTCTTGCAGGGGAAACCTACGAGCAGTACTTC,CASSLAGETYEQYF
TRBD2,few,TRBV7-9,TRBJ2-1,TGTGCCAGCAGCTTACTAGCGGACAATGAGCAGTTCTTC,CASSLLADNEQFF
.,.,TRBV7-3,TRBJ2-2,TGTGCCAGCAGCTTTAACACCGGGGAGCTGTTTTTT,CASSFNTGELFF
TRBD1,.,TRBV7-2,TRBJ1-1,TGTGCCAGCAGCTTAGGGACAGGGAACACTGAAGCTTTCTTT,CASSLGTGNTEAFF
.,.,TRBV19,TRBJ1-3,TGTGCCAGTAGTCATTGGTGGTCTGGAAACACCATATATTTT,CASSHWWSGNTIYF
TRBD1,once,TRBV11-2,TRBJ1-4,TGTGCCAGCAGCGTCGGACAGGTTTGGACTAATGAAAAACTGTTTTTT,CASSVGQVWTNEKLFF
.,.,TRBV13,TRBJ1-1,TGTGCCAGCAGCTTAACGTACACTGAAGCTTTCTTT,CASSLTYTEAFF
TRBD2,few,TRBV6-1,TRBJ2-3,TGTGCCAGCAGTGAAGTAGCGGGAGTCCAGTATTTT,CASSEVAGVQYF
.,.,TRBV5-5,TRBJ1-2,TGTGCCAGCAGCTTGTTAGGGTACCCTAACTATGGCTACACCTTC,CASSLLGYPNYGYTF
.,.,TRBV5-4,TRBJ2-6,TGTGCCAGTATGCTCTCTGGGGCCAACGTCCTGACTTTC,CASMLSGANVLTF
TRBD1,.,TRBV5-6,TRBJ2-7,TGTGCCAGCAGCCCAGGACAGGGACTGACGCAGTACTTC,CASSPGQGLTQYF
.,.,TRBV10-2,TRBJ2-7,TGCGCCAGCAGTGAACCTGATGGGGGTTTATCCTACGAGCAGTACTTC,CASSEPDGGLSYEQYF
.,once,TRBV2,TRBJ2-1,TGTGCCAGCAGTGAAATCCCGATTTCTCCCTCCTACAATGAGCAGTTCTTC,CASSEIPISPSYNEQFF
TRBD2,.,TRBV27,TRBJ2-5,TGTGCCAGCGCCTCGGGGGGGCCTCAAGAGACCCAGTACTTC,CASASGGPQETQYF
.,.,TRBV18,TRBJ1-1,TGTGCCAGCTCACCGGGGGATCACACTGAAGCTTTCTTT,CASSPGDHTEAFF
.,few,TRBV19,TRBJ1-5,TGTGCCAGTAGTATCTCCGACAGTGAGAATCAGCCCCAGCATTTT,CASSISDSENQPQHF
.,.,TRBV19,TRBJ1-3,TGTGCCAGTAGTCCTCCGGACAGTCCCTTGGAATATTTT,CASSPPDSPLEYF
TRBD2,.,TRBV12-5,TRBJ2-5,TGTGCTAGTGGTTTGGTACCAGCGGGGAAGTACCAAGAGACCCAGTACTTC,CASGLVPAGKYQETQYF
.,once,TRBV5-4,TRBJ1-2,TGTGCCAGCAGCTGGCGGACTCGCTATGGCTACACCTTC,CASSWRTRYGYTF
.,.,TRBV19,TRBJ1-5,TGTGCCAGTAGTATTTTGACCTGGAACGACCAGCCCCAGCATTTT,CASSILTWNDQPQHF
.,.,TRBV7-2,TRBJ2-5,TGTGCCAGCAGCTTAGTAGAGACCCAGTACTTC,CASSLVETQYF
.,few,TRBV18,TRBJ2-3,TGTGCCAGCTCACGCAACGGGGTGGGGCAGTATTTT,CASSRNGVGQYF
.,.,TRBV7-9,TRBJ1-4,TGTGCCAGCAGCTCGGACAGTTTTGCAACTAATGAAAAACTGTTTTTT,CASSSDSFATNEKLFF